The 13 T cell receptor beta chains below all came from one sample that was sequenced in a study of CD8 T cells in ankylosing spondylitis. TCRdb independently ran MiXCR on the 5' RACE reads; one entry per CDR3 protein. The sample has approximately 110,000 distinct CDR3 sequences; around 24% are singletons. Sample: synovial fluid, either unsorted or a sorted T cell fraction (not recorded which). The receptor set was obtained from a male donor with ankylosing spondylitis.

This chain links TRBV19 with TRBJ2-1; 9 nucleotides agree with TRBD1. Germline V gene sequence: CDR1 LNHDA, CDR2 SQIVND (reference sequence). V trimming: 5 bases; J trimming: 6 bases; junction bases outside the gene matches: 2. The CDR3 length is 13 residues. CDR3 amino acids: CASSSTGGNEQFF. CDR3 nucleotide sequence: TGTGCCAGTAGTTCGACAGGGGGCAATGAGCAGTTCTTC.

This clonotype was counted between two and nine times. The V call is TRBV5-1, the J call TRBJ2-1; no reliable D call. This CDR3 contains 12 residues. Trimming took 0 bases from V and 9 from J, leaving 7 bases between them. The germline V gene encodes CDR1 SGHRS and CDR2 YFSETQ. DNA for the CDR3: TGCGCCAGCAGCTTGGAATTAGGTGAGCAGTTCTTC. The encoded protein is CASSLELGEQFF.

There are a few counts of this clonotype. V and J are TRBV3-1 and TRBJ1-1; D is uncertain. This CDR3 has 16 residues. V lost 0 bases, J lost 4 bases, and 15 bases lay in between. Germline lookup yields CDR1 LGHDT and CDR2 YNNKEL (reference sequence). CDR3 protein: CASSQDSPVPATEAFF. In DNA form, the CDR3 reads TGTGCCAGCAGCCAAGATTCGCCGGTGCCGGCCACTGAAGCTTTCTTT.

Ten or more counts support this clonotype. The genes are TRBV5-5 and TRBJ1-5, with D possibly being TRBD1 (6 bases). V gave up 4 bases and J gave up 1 base, with 18 bases separating them. Germline loops: CDR1 SGHKS, CDR2 YYEKEE (reference sequence). This CDR3 region has 17 residues. The CDR3 nucleotides read TGTGCCAGCAGCCGAGGCTACAGGGAAGGGAGCAATCAGCCCCAGCATTTT. Translating it yields CASSRGYREGSNQPQHF.

V is TRBV7-9 and J is TRBJ1-2, with a possible D match to TRBD1 (5 bases). Germline loops: CDR1 SEHNR, CDR2 FQNEAQ (reference sequence). Deletions cut 5 bases from V and 2 bases from J, with 15 bases between. The CDR3 consists of 15 residues. Here the CDR3 DNA reads TGTGCCAGCAGCCGGCACCAGGGAGAGAACTATGGCTACACCTTC. Translated, it gives CASSRHQGENYGYTF.

The chain combines TRBV11-3 with TRBJ2-7, with TRBD1 matching 7 bases. The CDR3 length is 14 residues. Trimming at V came to 5 bases and at J to 3 bases, leaving 7 bases not matched to a gene. CDR1 is SGHNT and CDR2 is YENEEA in the germline V gene. CDR3 amino acids: CASSPQGDFYEQYV. CDR3 in DNA: TGTGCCAGCAGCCCCCAGGGGGATTTCTACGAGCAGTACGTC.

The CDR3 here is CASLPKTQGYSGNTIYF. The DNA for the CDR3 is TGTGCCAGCCTCCCCAAGACGCAGGGGTACTCTGGAAACACCATATATTTT. The chain links TRBV6-1 to TRBJ1-3; D possibly corresponds to TRBD1 (6 bases). V shed 8 bases and J shed 0 bases, with 20 bases lying between them. The germline V gene encodes CDR1 MNHNS and CDR2 SASEGT. The CDR3 loop spans 17 amino acids.

The genes are TRBV6-1 and TRBJ1-3; the D gene is possibly TRBD1 (6 bases). Per the germline V gene, CDR1 is MNHNS and CDR2 is SASEGT. V gave up 8 bases and J gave up 4 bases, with 18 bases separating them. CDR3 length equals 15 residues. In DNA, the CDR3 is TGTGCCAGCTCTACTCCGGGACAATCCGGAAACACCATATATTTT. This codes for CASSTPGQSGNTIYF.

CDR3 DNA: TGCAGTGCTAGCCCTCTAACAGATACGCAGTATTTT. Its translation: CSASPLTDTQYF. V and J are TRBV20-1 and TRBJ2-3; D is ambiguous. Germline V gene data show CDR1 as DFQATT and CDR2 as SNEGSKA (reference sequence). V was clipped by 3 bases and J by 3 bases, with 7 bases between them. This CDR3 comprises 12 residues.

This clonotype has ten or more counts. This chain connects TRBV7-6 to TRBJ2-1; tentative D call: TRBD1 (6 bases). The CDR3 has 13 residues. Germline assignment: CDR1 SGHVS and CDR2 FNYEAQ. V lost 1 base and J 10 bases, leaving 11 bases between the germline ends. In DNA form, the CDR3 reads TGTGCCAGCAGCTTAGTAGGGGGTAGGGAGCAGTTCTTC. The encoded protein is CASSLVGGREQFF.

In its sample, this clonotype was seen a few times. The chain has TRBV5-6 and TRBJ2-3; D is perhaps TRBD1 or TRBD2 (6 bases each). Trimming pared 4 bases from V and 2 bases from J, leaving 11 bases between. The CDR3 is 14 amino acids. Germline CDR1 is SGHDT and CDR2 is YYEEEE. CDR3 region: CASSPGGITDTQYF. CDR3 in DNA: TGTGCCAGCAGCCCCGGGGGCATCACAGATACGCAGTATTTT.

This clonotype was observed at least ten times. This rearrangement joins TRBV5-1 to TRBJ2-3; D call uncertain. Germline CDR1 is SGHRS and CDR2 is YFSETQ. Trimming left V 4 bases short and J 0 bases short, with 9 bases between. The length of the CDR3 is 14 residues. The CDR3 loop reads CASSPLGSTDTQYF. The CDR3 nucleotides read TGCGCCAGCAGCCCTCTAGGCAGCACAGATACGCAGTATTTT.

This clonotype was counted only a few times. V is TRBV7-2 and J is TRBJ1-4; D is unclear. The CDR3 length is 16 residues. Deletions cut 2 bases from V and 5 bases from J, with 15 bases between. Germline V gives CDR1 SGHTA, CDR2 FQGNSA. For the CDR3, the DNA is TGTGCCAGCAGCTTAACCAGGATGCAACCGAATGAAAAACTGTTTTTT. Translating gives CASSLTRMQPNEKLFF.